The T cell receptor (beta chain) described here comes from a study of human T cells and chemical hapten exposure. For the study at large: Throughout a study of about 6 months, patients underwent weekly scalp administration of diphenylcyclopropenone doses.

With regard to this clonotype: The antigen is unknown.

Time point defined: patch test 1, 2 weeks after DPC sensitization. The treatment is: therapeutic diphenylcyclopropenone sensitization with weekly scalp DPC. Ahead of each patch test application, blood was drawn. This CDR3 region has 18 residues. Looked up from germline, CDR1 is MNHNY and CDR2 is SVGAGI (reference sequence). V lost 5 bases, J lost 1 base, and 21 bases lay in between. Whole-study findings and limits: Expanded TCR sets contained significantly more large CDR3 similarity clusters than controls.

Each CDR3 protein is one row after TCRdb ran MiXCR on the RACE reads. The sample includes just under 350,000 distinct CDR3 sequences, 6% to 8.5% seen only once; the top ten take more than 7%. The chain employs TRBV6-6 and TRBJ1-5; TRBD1 is a possible D gene (5 bases). Sequences were derived from whole blood, sampled in connection with sensitization to the hapten diphenylcyclopropenone (DPC). The TCR was taken from a woman aged 18-29 years with alopecia areata. Some clones in this sample may be carry-over from other donors' samples. CDR3 region: CASSPKRSGKGSNQPQHF. In nucleotides, the CDR3 is TGTGCCAGCAGTCCAAAACGATCAGGGAAGGGAAGCAATCAGCCCCAGCATTTT.